The entry that follows covers one T cell receptor beta chain sequence. Generated by immunoSEQ multiplex PCR, the TCRdb table keeps only in-frame clones and is missing some. The data hold about 97,000 clones, with around 86% observed a single time. This CDR3 is built from 17 residues. Germline values: CDR1 LNHDA, CDR2 SQIVND (reference sequence). V trimming: 10 bases; J trimming: 4 bases; junction bases outside the gene matches: 16. The data derive from a study of blood T cell repertoires in COVID-19. This clonotype was sampled from a man aged 45 to 65 with active or convalescent COVID-19. Sequenced: peripheral blood. The chain is built from TRBV19 and TRBJ2-1; TRBD2 matches 10 bases. The chain's CDR3 is CATRRASGGLPYNEQFF. In DNA form, the CDR3 reads TGTGCCACCCGACGGGCTAGCGGGGGCCTCCCTTACAATGAGCAGTTCTTC.